Following are 20 T cell receptor beta chains from one sample sequenced in a study of shared clonotypes between healthy human individuals. The method was immunoSEQ multiplex PCR; TCRdb's version includes in-frame clones alone and lacks a portion of them. The top ten hold around 13% of the sample, which has about 480,000 clones, nearly 80% seen once. Input material: PBMCs. These receptors were obtained from a woman aged 40 to 50 in good health. Some clones in this sample may be carry-over from other donors' samples.

The gene calls are TRBV27 and TRBJ2-5, with D possibly being TRBD2 (6 bases). The CDR3 has 15 residues. CDR1 and CDR2 (germline): MNHEY, SMNVEV (reference sequence). The V end was cut by 0 bases, the J end by 4 bases, with 12 bases between. The CDR3 DNA follows: TGTGCCAGCAGTTTATCGTGGTTCGGGAGAGAGACCCAGTACTTC. Protein: CASSLSWFGRETQYF.

The chain joins TRBV27 to TRBJ1-5; tentatively, D is TRBD1 (6 bases). The V gene's germline CDR1 is MNHEY and CDR2 SMNVEV (reference sequence). This CDR3 has 15 residues. Trimming took 7 bases from V and 4 from J, leaving 17 bases between them. CDR3 bases: TGTGCCAGCAAGTCCGGGACAATGGTAAATCAGCCCCAGCATTTT. Protein: CASKSGTMVNQPQHF.

This clone was recorded once. The chain recombines TRBV10-1 with TRBJ2-3, with D perhaps TRBD2 (5 bases). Trimming stripped 4 bases from V and 3 bases from J, with 23 bases between. The CDR3 extends over 18 amino acids. The germline V gene has CDR1 WNHNN and CDR2 SYGVQD (reference sequence). The CDR3, as DNA: TGCGCCAGCAGTGGAGGCTCTGGCGGGCTTTGGATTACAGATACGCAGTATTTT. Its translation: CASSGGSGGLWITDTQYF.

The rearrangement uses TRBV11-2 and TRBJ2-2; D may correspond to TRBD1 or TRBD2 (8 bases each). This CDR3 spans 15 amino acids. The V and J ends lost 5 bases and 5 bases respectively, with 15 bases between them. CDR1 is SGHAT and CDR2 is FQNNGV in the germline V gene. For the CDR3, the DNA is TGTGCCAGCAGCCAGGGGGCTAGCGGGACCGGGGAGCTGTTTTTT. The encoded protein is CASSQGASGTGELFF.

V gene TRBV11-3 combines with J gene TRBJ2-3; 12 bases agree with TRBD2. In germline, CDR1 is SGHNT, CDR2 YENEEA. Trimming removed 1 base from V and 5 bases from J; junction bases left unmatched: 7. The length of the CDR3 is 17 residues. The CDR3 DNA sequence: TGTGCCAGCAGCTTAGGGAGACTAGCGGGAGCGGGAGATACGCAGTATTTT. Translating it yields CASSLGRLAGAGDTQYF.

The chain joins TRBV2 to TRBJ2-5; D call uncertain. The CDR3 contains 11 residues. CDR1 and CDR2 from the germline V gene are SNHLY and FYNNEI. Trimming stripped 7 bases from V and 0 bases from J, with 3 bases between. CDR3 protein: CASMYQETQYF. CDR3 nucleotide sequence: TGTGCCAGCATGTACCAAGAGACCCAGTACTTC.

This clone was recorded at least ten times. The chain links TRBV18 to TRBJ1-1; tentative D call: TRBD1 (5 bases). V was clipped by 3 bases and J by 1 base, with 12 bases between them. The CDR3 consists of 15 residues. Germline CDR1 and CDR2: KGHSH and LQKENI. The CDR3, as DNA: TGTGCCAGCTCACCTACGGGACCAACGAACACTGAAGCTTTCTTT. It codes for CASSPTGPTNTEAFF.

Notes on this clone: Its ends do not fully match the called genes, so a read error is possible. The genes are TRBV5-1 and TRBJ1-1; no clear D. The CDR3 is 14 amino acids. In germline, CDR1 is SGHRS, CDR2 YFSETQ. CDR3 sequence (DNA): TGCGCCAGCAGCTTCGGGAGGGCAGACACTGGAGCTTTCTTT. Its protein product is CASSFGRADTGAFF.

This clone was recorded many times. The chain employs TRBV27 and TRBJ2-1, with D possibly being TRBD2 (6 bases). This CDR3 region has 15 residues. Germline V gene sequence: CDR1 MNHEY, CDR2 SMNVEV (reference sequence). V gave up 5 bases and J gave up 4 bases, with 15 bases separating them. The CDR3 DNA is TGTGCCAGCAGTCCCCAACAGCGGGCTTACAATGAGCAGTTCTTC. Its protein is CASSPQQRAYNEQFF.

The chain recombines TRBV6-6 with TRBJ2-2, with 7 bases aligning to TRBD1. The CDR3 covers 15 residues. With V trimmed by 6 bases and J by 5 bases, 9 bases remained unmatched. CDR1 and CDR2 from the germline V gene are MNHNY and SVGAGI (reference sequence). CDR3 nucleotide sequence: TGTGCCAGCAGACACGTGGCAGGGGGAACCGGGGAGCTGTTTTTT. Translation gives CASRHVAGGTGELFF.

The chain is built from TRBV15 and TRBJ1-5; D remains ambiguous. CDR1 LNHNV and CDR2 YYDKDF come from the germline V gene (reference sequence). This CDR3 spans 13 amino acids. The V and J ends lost 5 bases and 0 bases respectively, with 5 bases between them. DNA for the CDR3: TGTGCCACCAGCCTCTATAGCAATCAGCCCCAGCATTTT. The encoded protein is CATSLYSNQPQHF. Using reference TRBV15 and TRBJ1-5 for the parts outside the CDR3, the full variable domain is DAMVIQNPRYQVTQFGKPVTLSCSQTLNHNVMYWYQQKSSQAPKLLFHYYDKDFNNEADTPDNFQSRRPNTSFCFLDIRSPGLGDTAMYLCATSLYSNQPQHFGDGTRLSIL.

V is TRBV5-4 and J is TRBJ2-7, with TRBD2 matching over 12 bases. J was trimmed by 0 bases and V by 4 bases; bases with no gene match: 14. The CDR3 totals 19 residues. Per germline, CDR1 SGHNT and CDR2 YYREEE (reference sequence). CDR3 sequence (DNA): TGTGCCAGCAGCATAGGGGGGACTAGCGGGTCCTTGTACTCCTACGAGCAGTACTTC. Protein: CASSIGGTSGSLYSYEQYF.

This sequence joins TRBV7-8 and TRBJ1-1, with unresolved D. The CDR3 runs 14 residues. Per the germline V gene, CDR1 is SGHVS and CDR2 is FQNEAQ. V lost 4 bases and J 4 bases, leaving 13 bases between the germline ends. CDR3 loop: CASSSWGSGTEAFF. CDR3 DNA: TGTGCCAGCAGCTCATGGGGTTCGGGCACTGAAGCTTTCTTT.

The chain combines TRBV29-1 with TRBJ2-7; TRBD1 matches 9 bases. In germline, CDR1 is SQVTM, CDR2 ANQGSEA. The CDR3 extends over 14 amino acids. The trim removed 3 bases at V and 2 bases at J, leaving 5 bases unmatched. For the CDR3, the DNA is TGCAGCGTTGACGCCGGACAGGGGACCTACGAGCAGTACTTC. Protein: CSVDAGQGTYEQYF.

This chain joins TRBV7-2 and TRBJ2-7; D is perhaps TRBD2 (5 bases). The CDR3 spans 13 residues. Germline CDR1 reads SGHTA; CDR2 reads FQGNSA. V lost 5 bases and J lost 7, with 15 bases in between. CDR3 protein: CASSPRSPGEQYF. CDR3 bases: TGTGCCAGCAGCCCAAGGTCTCCGGGAGAGCAGTACTTC. Complete variable domain (other parts from reference TRBV7-2 and TRBJ2-7): GAGVSQSPSNKVTEKGKDVELRCDPISGHTALYWYRQSLGQGLEFLIYFQGNSAPDKSGLPSDRFSAERTGGSVSTLTIQRTQQEDSAVYLCASSPRSPGEQYFGPGTRLTVT.

As for this clone: Other DNA sequences of this sample code for an identical CDR3. The chain couples TRBV30 to TRBJ1-5; weak D call: TRBD1 (5 bases). V lost 1 base to trimming and J lost 0 bases, with 16 bases between them. The CDR3 length is 17 residues. Germline CDR1 is GTSNPN and CDR2 is SVGIG (reference sequence). This CDR3 reads CAWSGGQGPVSNQPQHF. The CDR3 DNA sequence: TGTGCCTGGAGTGGTGGGCAGGGTCCCGTTAGCAATCAGCCCCAGCATTTT.

The genes are TRBV27 and TRBJ1-5, with 7 bases identical to TRBD1. This CDR3 is 15 amino acids long. The ends lost 6 bases at V and 9 bases at J; junction bases unmatched: 14. CDR1 is MNHEY and CDR2 is SMNVEV in the germline V gene (reference sequence). This CDR3 is CASRETGTETWPQHF. In DNA, the CDR3 is TGTGCCAGCAGAGAGACCGGGACAGAGACTTGGCCCCAGCATTTT.

The chain is built from TRBV6-5 and TRBJ2-2, with D possibly TRBD1 on 6 matching bases. With 5 bases removed from V and 5 bases from J, the gap between germline ends came to 9 bases. CDR3 length: 13 amino acids. Germline V CDR1 and CDR2: MNHEY, SVGAGI. The CDR3 DNA reads as TGTGCCAGCAGTGTCACAGGGACCGGGGAGCTGTTTTTT. Translated, it gives CASSVTGTGELFF.

In this sample, this clone turned up a few times. J is TRBJ2-3 and V is TRBV28, with 8 bases lining up with TRBD2. V shed 6 bases, J shed 2 bases, and the junction held 13 bases outside the gene matches. Germline values: CDR1 MDHEN, CDR2 SYDVKM. This CDR3 has 17 amino acids. The CDR3, as DNA: TGTGCCAGCAGCCTCTCGGGAGCGGGAGCCACCACAGATACGCAGTATTTT. Its protein is CASSLSGAGATTDTQYF.

The rearrangement links TRBV2 to TRBJ2-6; D is unresolved. The CDR3 has 15 amino acids. V was clipped by 3 bases and J by 0 bases, with 6 bases between them. CDR1 and CDR2 (germline): SNHLY, FYNNEI. CDR3 region: CASSDGYSGANVLTF. CDR3 DNA sequence: TGTGCCAGCAGTGACGGGTACTCTGGGGCCAACGTCCTGACTTTC. Full variable domain (missing parts from reference TRBV2 and TRBJ2-6): EPEVTQTPSHQVTQMGQEVILRCVPISNHLYFYWYRQILGQKVEFLVSFYNNEISEKSEIFDDQFSVERPDGSNFTLKIRSTKLEDSAMYFCASSDGYSGANVLTFGAGSRLTVL.